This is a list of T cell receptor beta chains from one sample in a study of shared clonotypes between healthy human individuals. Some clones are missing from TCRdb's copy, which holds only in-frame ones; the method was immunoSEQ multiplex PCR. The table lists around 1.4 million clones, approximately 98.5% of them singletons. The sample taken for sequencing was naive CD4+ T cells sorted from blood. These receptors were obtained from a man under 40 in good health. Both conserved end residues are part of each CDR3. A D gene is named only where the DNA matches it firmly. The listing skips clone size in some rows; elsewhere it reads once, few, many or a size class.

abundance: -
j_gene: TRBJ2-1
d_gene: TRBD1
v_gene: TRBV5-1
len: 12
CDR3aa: CASSETTGEQFF
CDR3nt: TGCGCCAGCAGCGAGACGACAGGGGAGCAGTTCTTC

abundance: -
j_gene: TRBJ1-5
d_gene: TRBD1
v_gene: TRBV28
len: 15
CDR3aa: CASSPRDREIQPQHF
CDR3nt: TGTGCCAGCAGTCCCCGGGACAGGGAGATTCAGCCCCAGCATTTT

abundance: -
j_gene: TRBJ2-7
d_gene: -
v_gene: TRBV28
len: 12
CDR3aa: CASSAQPFEQYF
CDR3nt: TGTGCCAGCAGTGCGCAGCCGTTCGAGCAGTACTTC

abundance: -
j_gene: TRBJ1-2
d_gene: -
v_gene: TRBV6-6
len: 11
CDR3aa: CASSVRDGYTF
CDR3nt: TGTGCCAGCAGTGTACGGGATGGCTACACCTTC

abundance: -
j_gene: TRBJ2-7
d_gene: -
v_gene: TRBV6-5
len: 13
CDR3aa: CASATRRAYEQYF
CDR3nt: TGTGCCAGCGCTACGCGGAGGGCCTACGAGCAGTACTTC

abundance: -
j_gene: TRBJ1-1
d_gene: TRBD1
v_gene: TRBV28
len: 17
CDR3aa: CASRELEGQGPKTEAFF
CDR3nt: TGTGCCAGCAGGGAACTCGAGGGACAGGGACCTAAAACTGAAGCTTTCTTT

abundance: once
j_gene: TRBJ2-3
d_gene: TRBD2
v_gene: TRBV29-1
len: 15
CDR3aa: CSVEEWLADTDTQYF
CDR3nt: TGCAGCGTTGAAGAGTGGCTAGCGGACACAGATACGCAGTATTTT

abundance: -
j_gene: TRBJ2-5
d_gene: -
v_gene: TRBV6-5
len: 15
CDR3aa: CASSYSKRGLETQYF
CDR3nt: TGTGCCAGCAGTTACTCGAAACGAGGCTTAGAGACCCAGTACTTC

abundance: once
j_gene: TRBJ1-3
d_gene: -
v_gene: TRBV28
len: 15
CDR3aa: CASSSVPRGKNTIYF
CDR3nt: TGTGCCAGCAGTTCGGTGCCCAGGGGTAAAAACACCATATATTTT

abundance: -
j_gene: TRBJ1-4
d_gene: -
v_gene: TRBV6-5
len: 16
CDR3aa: CASSWTTDWGNEKLFF
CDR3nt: TGTGCCAGCAGTTGGACGACAGATTGGGGTAATGAAAAACTGTTTTTT

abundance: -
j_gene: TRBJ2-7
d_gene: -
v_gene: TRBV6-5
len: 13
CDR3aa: CASSYRQTYEQYF
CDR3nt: TGTGCCAGCAGTTACCGACAGACCTACGAGCAGTACTTC

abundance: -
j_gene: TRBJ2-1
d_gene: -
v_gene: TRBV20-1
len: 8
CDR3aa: CSASRRFF
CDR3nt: TGCAGTGCTAGTCGCCGGTTCTTC

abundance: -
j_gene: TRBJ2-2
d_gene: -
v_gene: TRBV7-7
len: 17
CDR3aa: CASSPTPGVGGTGELFF
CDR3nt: TGTGCCAGCAGCCCCACGCCAGGGGTGGGAGGCACCGGGGAGCTGTTTTTT

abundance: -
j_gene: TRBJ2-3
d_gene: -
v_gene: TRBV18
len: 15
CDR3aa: CASSPPGSRTDTQYF
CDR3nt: TGTGCCAGCTCACCACCTGGGTCTCGCACAGATACGCAGTATTTT

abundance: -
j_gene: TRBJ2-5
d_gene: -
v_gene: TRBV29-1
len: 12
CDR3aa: CSVEEGGGTQYF
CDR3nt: TGCAGCGTTGAAGAAGGGGGGGGGACCCAGTACTTC

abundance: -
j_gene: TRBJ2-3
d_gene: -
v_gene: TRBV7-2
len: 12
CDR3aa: CASSVGGDTQYF
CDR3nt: TGTGCCAGCAGCGTCGGAGGAGATACGCAGTATTTT

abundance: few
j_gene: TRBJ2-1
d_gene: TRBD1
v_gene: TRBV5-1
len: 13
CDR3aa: CASSLGQGNEQFF
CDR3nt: TGCGCCAGCAGCTTGGGACAGGGCAATGAGCAGTTCTTC

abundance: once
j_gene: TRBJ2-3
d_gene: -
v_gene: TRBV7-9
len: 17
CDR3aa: CASLGPGSKSHTDTQYF
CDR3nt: TGTGCCAGCTTAGGTCCAGGGTCGAAGTCCCACACAGATACGCAGTATTTT

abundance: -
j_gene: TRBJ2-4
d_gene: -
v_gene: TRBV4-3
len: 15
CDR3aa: CASSQESNSKNIQYF
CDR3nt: TGCGCCAGCAGCCAAGAAAGCAATTCCAAAAACATTCAGTACTTC

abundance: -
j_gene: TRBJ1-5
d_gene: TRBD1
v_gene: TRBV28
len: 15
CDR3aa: CASSVEDRGYQPQHF
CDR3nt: TGTGCCAGCAGCGTCGAGGACAGGGGGTATCAGCCCCAGCATTTT

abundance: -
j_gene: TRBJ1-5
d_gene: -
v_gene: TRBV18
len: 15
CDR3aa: CASSPGSQLNQPQHF
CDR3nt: TGTGCCAGCTCACCTGGCAGCCAATTAAACCAGCCCCAGCATTTT

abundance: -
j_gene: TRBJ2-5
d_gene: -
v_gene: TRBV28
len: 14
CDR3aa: CASSFQGVGETQYF
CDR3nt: TGTGCCAGCAGTTTCCAGGGTGTGGGCGAGACCCAGTACTTC

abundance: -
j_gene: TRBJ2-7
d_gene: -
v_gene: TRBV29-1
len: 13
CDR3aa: CSVGGVSLYEQYF
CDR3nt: TGCAGCGTTGGGGGAGTGAGTTTGTACGAGCAGTACTTC

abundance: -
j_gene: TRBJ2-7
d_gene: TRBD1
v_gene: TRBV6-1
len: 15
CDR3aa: CASWVGGQGAYEQYF
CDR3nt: TGTGCCAGCTGGGTTGGGGGACAGGGTGCCTACGAGCAGTACTTC

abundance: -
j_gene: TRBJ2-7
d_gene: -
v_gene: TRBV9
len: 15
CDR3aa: CASSVNPLGGYEQYF
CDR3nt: TGTGCCAGCAGCGTAAACCCCCTGGGTGGCTACGAGCAGTACTTC

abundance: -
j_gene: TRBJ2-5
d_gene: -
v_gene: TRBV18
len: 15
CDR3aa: CASSKEAGLIETQYF
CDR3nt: TGTGCCAGCTCAAAAGAAGCAGGACTAATAGAGACCCAGTACTTC

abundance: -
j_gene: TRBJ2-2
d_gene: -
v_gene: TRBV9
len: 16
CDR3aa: CASSLRRGQNTGELFF
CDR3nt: TGTGCCAGCAGCCTCCGTAGGGGTCAGAACACCGGGGAGCTGTTTTTT

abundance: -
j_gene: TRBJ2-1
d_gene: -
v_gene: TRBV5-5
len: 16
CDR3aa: CASSLDVGRSYNEQFF
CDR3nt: TGTGCCAGCAGCCTAGATGTTGGGAGATCCTACAATGAGCAGTTCTTC

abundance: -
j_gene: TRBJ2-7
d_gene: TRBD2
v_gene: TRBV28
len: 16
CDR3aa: CASSLRGGDFPFKQYF
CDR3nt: TGTGCCAGCAGTTTACGGGGGGGGGACTTCCCTTTCAAGCAGTACTTC

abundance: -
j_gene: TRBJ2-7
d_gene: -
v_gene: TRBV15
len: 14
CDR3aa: CATSREGVSYEQYF
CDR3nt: TGTGCCACCAGCAGAGAAGGAGTTTCCTACGAGCAGTACTTC

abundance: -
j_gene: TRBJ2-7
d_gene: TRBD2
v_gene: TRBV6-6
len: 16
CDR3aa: CASSSGVGLAATEQYF
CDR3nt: TGTGCCAGCAGCTCAGGCGTGGGACTAGCTGCTACCGAGCAGTACTTC

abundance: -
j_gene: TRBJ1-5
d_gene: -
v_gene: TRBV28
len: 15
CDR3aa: CASSLGGSRGEPQHF
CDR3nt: TGTGCCAGCAGTTTGGGAGGGTCCCGAGGCGAGCCCCAGCATTTT

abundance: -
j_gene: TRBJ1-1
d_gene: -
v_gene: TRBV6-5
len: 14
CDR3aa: CASSHTVMNTEAFF
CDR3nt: TGTGCCAGCAGTCATACGGTTATGAACACTGAAGCTTTCTTT

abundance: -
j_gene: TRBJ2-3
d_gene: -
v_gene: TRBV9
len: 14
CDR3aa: CASSVTTRADTQYF
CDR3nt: TGTGCCAGCAGCGTAACGACTAGGGCAGATACGCAGTATTTT

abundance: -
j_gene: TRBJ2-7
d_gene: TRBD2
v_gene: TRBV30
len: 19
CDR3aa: CAWSVFGLAGIWRSYEQYF
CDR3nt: TGTGCCTGGAGTGTATTTGGACTAGCGGGAATATGGAGATCCTACGAGCAGTACTTC

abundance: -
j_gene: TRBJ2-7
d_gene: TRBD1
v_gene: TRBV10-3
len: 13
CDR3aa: CAIGGTGGDEQYF
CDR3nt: TGTGCCATCGGAGGGACAGGGGGCGACGAGCAGTACTTC

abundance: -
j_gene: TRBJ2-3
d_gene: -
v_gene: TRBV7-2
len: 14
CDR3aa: CASSLVQGTDTQYF
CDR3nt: TGTGCCAGCAGCTTAGTACAGGGCACAGATACGCAGTATTTT

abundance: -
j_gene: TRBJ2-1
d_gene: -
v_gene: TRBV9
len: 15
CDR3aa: CASSVVPGRDNEQFF
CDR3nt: TGTGCCAGCAGCGTAGTTCCCGGAAGAGACAATGAGCAGTTCTTC

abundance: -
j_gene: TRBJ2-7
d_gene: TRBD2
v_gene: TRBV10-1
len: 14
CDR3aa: CASSPSSGSYEQYF
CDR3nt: TGCGCCAGCAGTCCGTCTAGCGGGAGCTACGAGCAGTACTTC

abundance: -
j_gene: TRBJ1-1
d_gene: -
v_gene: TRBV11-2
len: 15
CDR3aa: CASSLDDFVNTEAFF
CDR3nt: TGTGCCAGCAGCTTAGATGATTTCGTGAACACTGAAGCTTTCTTT